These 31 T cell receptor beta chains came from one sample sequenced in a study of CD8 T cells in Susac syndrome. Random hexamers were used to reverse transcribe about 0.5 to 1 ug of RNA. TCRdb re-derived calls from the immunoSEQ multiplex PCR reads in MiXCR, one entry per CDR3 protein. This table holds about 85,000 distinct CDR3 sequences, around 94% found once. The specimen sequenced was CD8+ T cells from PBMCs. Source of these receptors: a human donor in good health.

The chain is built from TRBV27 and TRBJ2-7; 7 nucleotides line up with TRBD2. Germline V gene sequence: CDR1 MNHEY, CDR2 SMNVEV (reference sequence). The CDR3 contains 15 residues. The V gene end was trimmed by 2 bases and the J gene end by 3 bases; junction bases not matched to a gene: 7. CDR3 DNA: TGTGCCAGCAGTTTAACTCCCGGGAGGAGCTACGAGCAGTACGTC. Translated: CASSLTPGRSYEQYV.

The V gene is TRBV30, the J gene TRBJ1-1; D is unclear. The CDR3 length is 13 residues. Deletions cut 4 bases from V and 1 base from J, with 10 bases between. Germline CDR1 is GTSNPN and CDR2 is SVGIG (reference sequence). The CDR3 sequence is CAWTVGWNTEAFF. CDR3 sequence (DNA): TGTGCCTGGACTGTCGGTTGGAACACTGAAGCTTTCTTT.

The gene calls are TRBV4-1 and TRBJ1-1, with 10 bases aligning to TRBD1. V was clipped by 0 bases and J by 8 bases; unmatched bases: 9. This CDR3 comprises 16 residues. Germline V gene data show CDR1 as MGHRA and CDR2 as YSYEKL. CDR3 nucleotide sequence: TGCGCCAGCAGCCAAGATGGGACAGGGGCTCCCCCCGAAGCTTTCTTT. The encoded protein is CASSQDGTGAPPEAFF.

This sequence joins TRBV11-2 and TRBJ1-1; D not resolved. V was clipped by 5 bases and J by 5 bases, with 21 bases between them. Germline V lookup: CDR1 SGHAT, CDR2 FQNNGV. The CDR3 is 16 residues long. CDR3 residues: CASSISAIGSGTEAFF. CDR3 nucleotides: TGTGCCAGCAGCATATCCGCGATCGGGAGCGGTACTGAAGCTTTCTTT.

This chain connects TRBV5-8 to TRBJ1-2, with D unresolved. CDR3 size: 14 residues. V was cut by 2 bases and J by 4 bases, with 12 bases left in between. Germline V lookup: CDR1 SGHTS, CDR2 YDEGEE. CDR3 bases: TGTGCCAGCAGCTTTAGTTCGGGGTCCTATGGCTACACCTTC. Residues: CASSFSSGSYGYTF.

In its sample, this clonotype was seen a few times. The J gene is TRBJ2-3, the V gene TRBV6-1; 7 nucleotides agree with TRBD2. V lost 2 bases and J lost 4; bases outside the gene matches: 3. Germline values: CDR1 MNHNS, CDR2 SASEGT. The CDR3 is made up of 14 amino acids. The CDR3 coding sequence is TGTGCCAGCAGTGAAAGTAGCGGGCCAGATACGCAGTATTTT. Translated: CASSESSGPDTQYF.

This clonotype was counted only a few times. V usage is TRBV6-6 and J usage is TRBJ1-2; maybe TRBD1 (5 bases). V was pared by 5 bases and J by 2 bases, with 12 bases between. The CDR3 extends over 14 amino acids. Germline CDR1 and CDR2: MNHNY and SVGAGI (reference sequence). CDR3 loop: CASSLTDSNYGYTF. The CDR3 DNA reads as TGTGCCAGCAGTCTTACAGACAGCAACTATGGCTACACCTTC.

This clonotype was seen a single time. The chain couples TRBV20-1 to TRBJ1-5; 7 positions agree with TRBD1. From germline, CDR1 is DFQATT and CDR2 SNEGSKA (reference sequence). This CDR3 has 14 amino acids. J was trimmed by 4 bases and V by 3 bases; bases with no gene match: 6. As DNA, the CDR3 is TGCAGTGCTAGGCGGGGCAGGGGGAATCAGCCCCAGCATTTT. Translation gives CSARRGRGNQPQHF.

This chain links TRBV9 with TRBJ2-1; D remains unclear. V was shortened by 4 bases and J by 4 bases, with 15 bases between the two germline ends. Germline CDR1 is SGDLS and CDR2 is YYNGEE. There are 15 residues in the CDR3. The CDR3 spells CASSPSFNEYNEQFF. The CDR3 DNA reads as TGTGCCAGCAGCCCCTCGTTTAACGAATACAATGAGCAGTTCTTC. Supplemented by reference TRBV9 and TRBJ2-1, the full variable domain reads DSGVTQTPKHLITATGQRVTLRCSPRSGDLSVYWYQQSLDQGLQFLIQYYNGEERAKGNILERFSAQQFPDLHSELNLSSLELGDSALYFCASSPSFNEYNEQFFGPGTRLTVL.

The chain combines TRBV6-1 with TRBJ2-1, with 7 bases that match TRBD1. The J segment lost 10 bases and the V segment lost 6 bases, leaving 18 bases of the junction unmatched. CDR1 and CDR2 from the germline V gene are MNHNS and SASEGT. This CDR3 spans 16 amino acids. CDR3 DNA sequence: TGTGCCAGCAGACTCATCGGACAGGTGGCAATGAGCGAGCAGTTCTTC. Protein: CASRLIGQVAMSEQFF.

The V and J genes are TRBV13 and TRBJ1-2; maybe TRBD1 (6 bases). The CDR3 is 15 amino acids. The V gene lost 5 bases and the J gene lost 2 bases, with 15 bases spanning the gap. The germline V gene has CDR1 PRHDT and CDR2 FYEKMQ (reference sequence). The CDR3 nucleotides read TGTGCCAGCAGCATCCTCAGGGGCCCGAACTATGGCTACACCTTC. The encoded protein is CASSILRGPNYGYTF.

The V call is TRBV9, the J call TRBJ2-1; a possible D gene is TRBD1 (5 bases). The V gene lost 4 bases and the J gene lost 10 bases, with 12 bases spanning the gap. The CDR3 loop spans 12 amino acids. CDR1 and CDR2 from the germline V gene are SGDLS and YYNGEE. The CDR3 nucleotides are TGTGCCAGCAGCCTAGGGGCTTCCGAGCAGTTCTTC. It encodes CASSLGASEQFF.

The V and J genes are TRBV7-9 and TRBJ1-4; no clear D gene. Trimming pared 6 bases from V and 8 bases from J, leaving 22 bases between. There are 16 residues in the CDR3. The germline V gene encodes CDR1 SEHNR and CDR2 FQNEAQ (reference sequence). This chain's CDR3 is CASSPKEDPLGEKLFF. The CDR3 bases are TGTGCCAGCAGTCCGAAGGAGGACCCCTTGGGCGAAAAACTGTTTTTT.

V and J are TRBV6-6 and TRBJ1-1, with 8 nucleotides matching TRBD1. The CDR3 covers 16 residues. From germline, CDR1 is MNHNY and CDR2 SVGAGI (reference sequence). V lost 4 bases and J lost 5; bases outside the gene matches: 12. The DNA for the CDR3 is TGTGCCAGCAGTTCCCCGAGTGGGGGACAGGCAACTGAAGCTTTCTTT. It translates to CASSSPSGGQATEAFF.

This CDR3 is CASSFTGENEQYF. The CDR3 DNA sequence: TGTGCCAGCAGTTTCACAGGGGAAAACGAGCAGTACTTC. V usage is TRBV12-3 or TRBV12-4 and J usage is TRBJ2-7, with 7 bases aligning to TRBD1. The CDR3 has 13 amino acids. V lost 3 bases to trimming and J lost 5 bases; unmatched junction nucleotides: 4.

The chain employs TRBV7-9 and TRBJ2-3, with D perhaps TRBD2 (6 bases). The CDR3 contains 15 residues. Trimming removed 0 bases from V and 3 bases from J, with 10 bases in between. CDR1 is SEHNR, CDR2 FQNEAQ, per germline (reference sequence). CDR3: CASSLAGGDTDTQYF. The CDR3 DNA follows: TGTGCCAGCAGCTTAGCGGGGGGAGATACAGATACGCAGTATTTT.

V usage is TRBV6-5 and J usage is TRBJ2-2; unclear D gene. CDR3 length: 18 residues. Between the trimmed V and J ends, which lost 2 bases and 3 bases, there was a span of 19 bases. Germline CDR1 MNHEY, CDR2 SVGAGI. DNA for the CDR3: TGTGCCAGCAGTTACGCTGACTCTCGATGGGCGGACACCGGGGAGCTGTTTTTT. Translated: CASSYADSRWADTGELFF.

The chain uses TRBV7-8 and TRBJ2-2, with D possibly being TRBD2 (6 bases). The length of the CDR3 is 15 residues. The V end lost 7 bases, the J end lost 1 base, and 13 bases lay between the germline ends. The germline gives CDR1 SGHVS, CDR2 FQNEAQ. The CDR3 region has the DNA TGTGCCAGCACCGATAGGAGGGGGAACACCGGGGAGCTGTTTTTT. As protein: CASTDRRGNTGELFF.

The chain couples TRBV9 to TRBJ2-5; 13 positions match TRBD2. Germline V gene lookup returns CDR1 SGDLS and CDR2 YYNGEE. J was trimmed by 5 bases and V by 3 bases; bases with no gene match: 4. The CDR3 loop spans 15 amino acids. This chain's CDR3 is CASSAPTSGRETQYF. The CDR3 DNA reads TGTGCCAGCAGCGCTCCGACTAGCGGGAGGGAGACCCAGTACTTC.

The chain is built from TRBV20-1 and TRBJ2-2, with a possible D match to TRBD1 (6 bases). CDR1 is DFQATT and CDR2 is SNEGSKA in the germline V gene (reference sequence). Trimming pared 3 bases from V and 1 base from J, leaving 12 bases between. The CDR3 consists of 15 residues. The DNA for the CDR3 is TGCAGTGCTAGGGGTTTGACAGGGAACACCGGGGAGCTGTTTTTT. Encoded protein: CSARGLTGNTGELFF.

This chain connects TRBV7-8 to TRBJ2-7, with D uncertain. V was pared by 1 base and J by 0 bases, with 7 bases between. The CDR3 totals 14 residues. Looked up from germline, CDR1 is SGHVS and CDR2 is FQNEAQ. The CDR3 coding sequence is TGTGCCAGCAGCTTAGAATTTAGCTCCTACGAGCAGTACTTC. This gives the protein CASSLEFSSYEQYF.

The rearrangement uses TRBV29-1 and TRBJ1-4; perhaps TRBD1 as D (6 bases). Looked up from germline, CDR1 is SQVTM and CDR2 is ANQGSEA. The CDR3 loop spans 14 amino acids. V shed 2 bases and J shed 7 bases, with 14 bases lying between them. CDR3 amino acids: CSVELWGAGEKLFF. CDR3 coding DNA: TGCAGCGTTGAACTCTGGGGGGCAGGTGAAAAACTGTTTTTT.

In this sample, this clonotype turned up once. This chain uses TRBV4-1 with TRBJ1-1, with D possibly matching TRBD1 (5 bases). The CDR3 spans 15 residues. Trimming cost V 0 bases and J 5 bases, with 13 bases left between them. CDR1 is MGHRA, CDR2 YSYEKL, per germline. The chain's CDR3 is CASSQDPGVDTEAFF. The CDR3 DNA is TGCGCCAGCAGCCAAGATCCGGGGGTTGATACTGAAGCTTTCTTT.

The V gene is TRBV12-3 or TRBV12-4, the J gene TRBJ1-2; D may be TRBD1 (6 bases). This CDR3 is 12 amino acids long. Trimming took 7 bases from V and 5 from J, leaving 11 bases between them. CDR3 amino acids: CASKGGQYGYTF. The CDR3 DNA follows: TGTGCCAGCAAGGGGGGGCAGTATGGCTACACCTTC.

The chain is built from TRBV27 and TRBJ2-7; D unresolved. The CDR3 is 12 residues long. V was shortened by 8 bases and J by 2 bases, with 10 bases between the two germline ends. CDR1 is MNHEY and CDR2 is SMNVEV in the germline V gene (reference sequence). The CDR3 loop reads CASWASPYEQYV. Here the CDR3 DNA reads TGTGCCAGCTGGGCCAGTCCCTACGAGCAGTACGTC.

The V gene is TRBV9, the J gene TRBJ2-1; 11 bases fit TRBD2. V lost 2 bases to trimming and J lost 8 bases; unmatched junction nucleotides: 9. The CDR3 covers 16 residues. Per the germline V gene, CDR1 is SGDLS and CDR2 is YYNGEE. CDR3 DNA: TGTGCCAGCAGCGTCCTAGCGGGGGGCCCCTTCGATGAGCAGTTCTTC. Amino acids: CASSVLAGGPFDEQFF.

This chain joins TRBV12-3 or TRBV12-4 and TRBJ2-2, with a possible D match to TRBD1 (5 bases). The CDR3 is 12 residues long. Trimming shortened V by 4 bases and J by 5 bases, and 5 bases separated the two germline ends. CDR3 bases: TGTGCCAGCAGTTACAGGACCGGGGAGCTGTTTTTT. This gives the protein CASSYRTGELFF.

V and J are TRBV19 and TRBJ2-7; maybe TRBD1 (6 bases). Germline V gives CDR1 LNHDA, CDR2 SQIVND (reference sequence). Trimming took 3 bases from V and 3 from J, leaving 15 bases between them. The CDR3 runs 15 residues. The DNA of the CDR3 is TGTGCCAGTAGTATGGGGGACACATCTATCTACGAGCAGTACTTC. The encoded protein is CASSMGDTSIYEQYF.

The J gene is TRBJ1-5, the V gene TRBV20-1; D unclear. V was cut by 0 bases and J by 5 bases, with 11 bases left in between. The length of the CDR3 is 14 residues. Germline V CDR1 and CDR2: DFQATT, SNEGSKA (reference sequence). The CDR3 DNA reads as TGCAGTGCTAGAGAAGCAGGATGGGATCAGCCCCAGCATTTT. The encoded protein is CSAREAGWDQPQHF.

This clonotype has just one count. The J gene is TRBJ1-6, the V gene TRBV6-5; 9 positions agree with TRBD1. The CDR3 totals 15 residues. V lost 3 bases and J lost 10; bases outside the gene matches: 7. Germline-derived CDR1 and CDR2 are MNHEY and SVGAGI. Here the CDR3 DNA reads TGTGCCAGCAGTTATTCGGACAGGGGTCGATCACCCCTCCACTTT. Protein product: CASSYSDRGRSPLHF.

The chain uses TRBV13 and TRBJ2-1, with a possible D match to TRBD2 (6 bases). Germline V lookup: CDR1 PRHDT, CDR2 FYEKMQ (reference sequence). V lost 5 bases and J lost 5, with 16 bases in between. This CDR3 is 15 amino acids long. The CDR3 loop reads CASSRGDSGHNEQFF. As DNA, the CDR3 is TGTGCCAGCAGCCGCGGGGATAGCGGACACAATGAGCAGTTCTTC.